This record concerns one T cell receptor (beta chain) sequence. In the source study's methods: Reference gene primer amplification yielded estimated nucleated cell counts. Profiled with immunoSEQ multiplex PCR; TCRdb holds only in-frame clones, not every one. The DNA was the basis for D and trimming; V, J and clone size are from that table. Of 95,000 to 150,000 clones detected, approximately 90% appear once; the ten largest clones hold approximately 4.2%. V lost 3 bases and J 7 bases, leaving 12 bases between the germline ends. The CDR3 has 12 amino acids. Germline CDR1 is SQVTM and CDR2 is ANQGSEA. The data derive from a study of blood T cell repertoires in COVID-19. Study in general: The United States, Italy and Spain provided the acute and convalescent COVID-19 samples. The cDNA or gDNA used as material had been derived from T cells, B-cell-depleted T cells, or PBMCs.

The chain uses TRBV29-1 and TRBJ1-2; D is ambiguous. Sequencing was performed on peripheral blood. This clonotype was sampled from a man aged 35-49 years with acute or convalescent COVID-19. The CDR3 nucleotides read TGCAGCGTTGACCTGGAGAGTCGTGGCTACACCTTC. Its translation is CSVDLESRGYTF.